This T cell receptor (beta chain) was sequenced in a study of identical twins. V shed 10 bases and J 1 base; nucleotides not matched to a gene: 3. The CDR3 contains 12 residues. Germline CDR1 MDHEN, CDR2 SYDVKM. With template switching, a universal primer site was added, and the cDNA carried unique molecular identifiers. TCRdb analysed the 5' RACE reads with MiXCR anew, one entry per CDR3 protein. Here the sample spans 450,000 or so distinct CDR3 sequences, 14% being singletons. This clonotype was seen only a few times. The target antigen is unknown. Findings and caveats of the study: The analysis was cross-sectional rather than longitudinal within donors. Less excess twin sharing appeared in beta out-of-frame sequences. Out-of-frame alpha sequences that twins shared showed excess low generation probability.

This sample also appeared in a second study, on yellow fever vaccine responses in identical twins.

The V call is TRBV28, the J call TRBJ2-7; 8 positions match TRBD1. This clonotype was obtained from a woman between 18 and 29 years old in good health. The specimen sequenced was CD4+ T cells sorted from blood. The CDR3, as DNA: TGTGCCATCTGGGACAGGTCCTACGAGCAGTACTTC. It codes for CAIWDRSYEQYF.